This T cell receptor beta chain was profiled in a study of blood T cell repertoires in COVID-19. Study in general: Nucleic acid was either cDNA or gDNA, and it came from T cells, B-cell-depleted T cells, or PBMCs.

Individuals drawn from under 30 US areas were about 18 to 89 years old. This clone was seen only once. The germline V gene has CDR1 MNHEY and CDR2 SVGAGI. The length of the CDR3 is 14 residues. V lost 6 bases, J lost 6 bases, and 18 bases lay in between. Sequencing used immunoSEQ multiplex PCR; TCRdb keeps in-frame clones, though not all of them. There are 150,000 to 200,000 clones in the sample; roughly 80% occur only once, and approximately 12% lies in the top ten. The clonotype originates from a man over 45 who had recovered from COVID-19. The gene calls are TRBV6-5 and TRBJ2-7; weak D call: TRBD2 (6 bases). Sequenced sample: PBMCs or T cells enriched from blood (not recorded which). CDR3 DNA: TGTGCCAGCAGGCGGGACTCGGGGCTCGTCGAGCAGTACTTC. Its protein is CASRRDSGLVEQYF.